This is a list of T cell receptor beta chains from one sample in a study of vaccination effects on CD4 cells after COVID-19. The assay was immunoSEQ multiplex PCR, and TCRdb's table has in-frame clones only and misses some. The table includes approximately 46,000 clones, around 74% detected once. These receptors' antigens are unknown. The sample consisted of CD4+ T cells from PBMCs cultured without peptide, taken before COVID-19 vaccination. The receptor source for this set is a human donor who had a prior SARS-CoV-2 infection. CDR3s include the opening cysteine and the closing phenylalanine or tryptophan. A D gene is named only where the DNA matches it firmly. The size entry is marked missing in some rows and otherwise reads once, few, many or a size class.

d_gene	v_gene	j_gene	abundance	CDR3aa	CDR3nt
.	TRBV2	TRBJ2-7	.	CASTLQIGVSGEQYF	TGTGCCAGCACCCTACAGATCGGGGTGTCTGGTGAGCAGTACTTC
.	TRBV5-1	TRBJ1-2	.	CASRDQGSDGYTF	TGCGCCAGCCGAGATCAAGGGTCCGATGGCTACACCTTC
TRBD2	TRBV7-9	TRBJ2-1	.	CASSTGTSGLDQQFF	TGTGCCAGCAGCACTGGGACTAGCGGGTTGGATCAGCAGTTCTTC
TRBD1	TRBV3-1/TRBV3-2	TRBJ2-2	.	CASSHGTGGTGELFF	TGTGCCAGCAGCCATGGGACAGGGGGGACCGGGGAGCTGTTTTTT
.	TRBV2	TRBJ2-7	.	CASSEDRTLGEQYF	TGTGCCAGCAGTGAAGACAGGACCTTAGGAGAGCAGTACTTC
TRBD1	TRBV30	TRBJ2-7	.	CACIPGTGEEQYF	TGTGCCTGTATTCCCGGGACAGGGGAAGAGCAGTACTTC
.	TRBV27	TRBJ2-2	.	CASSLSRARVPGELFF	TGTGCCAGCAGTTTATCCCGGGCAAGGGTACCCGGGGAGCTGTTTTTT
.	TRBV7-7	TRBJ2-5	.	CASSLKVRETQYF	TGTGCTAGCAGCTTAAAGGTTCGAGAGACCCAGTACTTC
.	TRBV5-5	TRBJ2-7	.	CASSPGYEQYF	TGTGCCAGCAGCCCGGGCTACGAGCAGTACTTC
.	TRBV11-2	TRBJ1-1	.	CASSYWDTRAFF	TGTGCCAGCAGCTACTGGGACACCAGGGCTTTCTTT
.	TRBV6-4	TRBJ2-3	.	CASSPSSEPDTQYF	TGTGCCAGCAGTCCCTCCAGCGAGCCAGATACGCAGTATTTT
TRBD2	TRBV28	TRBJ2-2	.	CASSTLLAGETGVGELFF	TGTGCCAGCAGCACCTTACTAGCGGGAGAGACCGGAGTCGGGGAGCTGTTTTTT
TRBD2	TRBV19	TRBJ2-1	.	CASSFGLAGVLGEQFF	TGTGCCAGTAGTTTTGGACTAGCGGGGGTACTTGGGGAGCAGTTCTTC
.	TRBV7-3	TRBJ2-1	.	CASSLRRYNEQFF	TGTGCCAGCAGCTTAAGGCGTTACAATGAGCAGTTCTTC
.	TRBV18	TRBJ1-5	once	CASSPPGTSNQPQHF	TGTGCCAGCTCACCACCCGGGACGAGCAATCAGCCCCAGCATTTT
TRBD1	TRBV3-1/TRBV3-2	TRBJ1-1	.	CASSQFQGVGTEAFF	TGTGCCAGCAGCCAATTTCAGGGGGTTGGCACTGAAGCTTTCTTT
TRBD2	TRBV4-1	TRBJ2-4	.	CASRPVLAGAAKNIQYF	TGCGCCAGCAGGCCTGTACTAGCGGGAGCTGCCAAAAACATTCAGTACTTC
.	TRBV7-2	TRBJ2-7	.	CASSRSRSLYEQYF	TGTGCCAGCAGCCGTAGTCGTAGTCTTTACGAGCAGTACTTC
.	TRBV12-3/TRBV12-4	TRBJ2-2	.	CASRLTGTGELFF	TGTGCCAGCAGGCTCACCGGCACCGGGGAGCTGTTTTTT
.	TRBV4-2	TRBJ1-3	few	CASSQDSFSGNTIYF	TGTGCCAGCAGCCAAGACAGTTTCTCTGGAAACACCATATATTTT
TRBD2	TRBV7-9	TRBJ2-5	.	CASSSFSGGSETQYF	TGTGCCAGCAGCTCCTTTAGCGGGGGTTCAGAGACCCAGTACTTC
.	TRBV5-4	TRBJ1-1	.	CASSPGGVRNTEAFF	TGTGCCAGCAGCCCGGGAGGGGTTCGGAACACTGAAGCTTTCTTT
.	TRBV5-6	TRBJ1-2	once	CASRQDGTYGYTF	TGTGCCAGCAGACAGGACGGTACCTATGGCTACACCTTC
.	TRBV5-5	TRBJ1-2	.	CASRPTGDYGYTF	TGTGCCAGCAGACCCACGGGGGACTATGGCTACACCTTC
.	TRBV4-2	TRBJ1-5	.	CASSRLGKPRVGQPQHF	TGTGCCAGCAGCCGACTTGGAAAGCCTCGGGTGGGCCAGCCCCAGCATTTT
.	TRBV13	TRBJ2-7	.	CASSSEKILQQYF	TGTGCCAGCAGCTCGGAAAAGATCCTGCAGCAGTACTTC
TRBD1	TRBV5-4	TRBJ2-2	few	CASSPGTAYTGELFF	TGTGCCAGCAGCCCCGGGACAGCCTACACCGGGGAGCTGTTTTTT
.	TRBV21-1	TRBJ2-3	.	CASSKVPSGSTDTQYF	TGTGCCAGCAGCAAAGTACCTAGCGGGAGTACAGATACGCAGTATTTT